This paragraph covers one T cell receptor (beta chain) sequence. Its antigen remains unidentified. The sample originates from a study of CD8+CD57+ T cells in acquired aplastic anemia. Study in general: The sorted CD4+ and CD8+ cells yielded an average about 3.3 ug of DNA.

General observations from the study: Between patients and controls, around 31 CD8+ CDR3 sequences were found in common.

Template material for TCR beta VDJ and CDR3 profiling consisted of genomic DNA. A single record per CDR3 protein comes from TCRdb applying MiXCR to the reads. The sample holds 150,000 to 200,000 distinct CDR3 sequences, around 65% seen once. The specimen sequenced was sorted CD4+, CD8+, or CD8+CD57+ T cells (not recorded which) from PBMCs. The source is a human donor with severe aplastic anemia or a healthy control (not recorded which).

CDR3 residues: CASSFRRDLQYF. In DNA, the CDR3 is TGTGCCAGCAGTTTCCGGAGGGACCTGCAGTACTTC. The rearrangement uses TRBV6-5 and TRBJ2-7; maybe TRBD2 (6 bases). V was cut by 4 bases and J by 9 bases, with 13 bases left in between. Per the germline V gene, CDR1 is MNHEY and CDR2 is SVGAGI. The CDR3 extends over 12 amino acids.